Below, 10 T cell receptor beta chains from the same sample are listed, as sequenced in a study of blood T cell repertoires in COVID-19. Clones were read by immunoSEQ multiplex PCR, and TCRdb kept only the in-frame ones, dropping some. The sample contains some 15,000 clones, roughly 89% of which appear only once. Sequenced: peripheral blood. These receptors were collected from a human donor in a cohort sampled during active COVID-19.

This chain links TRBV10-3 with TRBJ1-3, with TRBD1 as a possible D gene (5 bases). Germline V gene sequence: CDR1 ENHRY, CDR2 SYGVKD. The CDR3 has 13 amino acids. Trimming took off 4 bases at V and 3 bases at J, with 7 bases between the two ends. CDR3 protein: CAISVQDGNTIYF. DNA of the CDR3: TGTGCCATCAGTGTACAGGATGGAAACACCATATATTTT.

This clone was seen only a few times. The chain has TRBV5-1 and TRBJ2-7; 10 bases are a match to TRBD2. The CDR3 totals 15 residues. The ends lost 5 bases at V and 6 bases at J; junction bases unmatched: 11. Germline CDR1 SGHRS, CDR2 YFSETQ. The CDR3 sequence is CASRSGLAGVGEQYF. CDR3 sequence (DNA): TGCGCCAGCAGAAGCGGGCTAGCGGGAGTTGGCGAGCAGTACTTC.

The rearrangement joins TRBV24-1 to TRBJ2-1; 11 bases line up with TRBD2. CDR3 length: 16 amino acids. The V gene's germline CDR1 is KGHDR and CDR2 SFDVKD. Unmatched junction bases numbered 7, after V lost 4 bases and J lost 6 bases. CDR3 in amino acids: CATSETVAGGGNEQFF. CDR3 nucleotides: TGTGCCACCAGTGAAACAGTAGCGGGAGGGGGCAATGAGCAGTTCTTC.

The chain is built from TRBV11-3 and TRBJ1-1; D uncertain. There are 13 residues in the CDR3. Trimming took off 5 bases at V and 6 bases at J, with 13 bases between the two ends. Germline assignment: CDR1 SGHNT and CDR2 YENEEA. CDR3 nucleotide sequence: TGTGCCAGCAGCCCTCGCGGCGGGGCTGAAGCTTTCTTT. As protein: CASSPRGGAEAFF.

The chain carries TRBV5-5 and TRBJ2-3, with D possibly matching TRBD2 (6 bases). CDR1 SGHKS and CDR2 YYEKEE come from the germline V gene (reference sequence). This CDR3 contains 16 residues. The V and J ends lost 0 bases and 4 bases respectively, with 15 bases between them. The CDR3 loop reads CASSLGTGVTADTQYF. CDR3 DNA: TGTGCCAGCAGCTTGGGGACGGGAGTGACCGCAGATACGCAGTATTTT.

The CDR3 reads CASRMVGAVTGYTF. The CDR3 DNA reads as TGTGCCAGCAGAATGGTAGGGGCAGTAACGGGCTACACCTTC. The genes are TRBV3-1 (or the pseudogene TRBV3-2) and TRBJ1-2; maybe TRBD1 (5 bases). Germline CDR1 reads LGHDT; CDR2 reads YNNKEL (reference sequence). Trimming cost V 6 bases and J 8 bases, with 19 bases left between them. The CDR3 covers 14 residues.

The gene calls are TRBV12-3 or TRBV12-4 and TRBJ1-1, with a possible D match to TRBD1 (5 bases). This CDR3 is built from 13 residues. V was trimmed by 8 bases and J by 6 bases, leaving 16 bases between them. CDR3 in amino acids: CASSWGGYAEAFF. For the CDR3, the DNA is TGTGCCAGCTCCTGGGGGGGATACGCTGAAGCTTTCTTT.

The CDR3 sequence is CASSSGTISPLHF. CDR3 DNA: TGTGCCAGCAGTTCCGGGACAATATCACCCCTCCACTTT. The V and J genes are TRBV28 and TRBJ1-6; weak D call: TRBD1 (6 bases). The CDR3 covers 13 residues. V lost 4 bases and J 10 bases, leaving 11 bases between the germline ends. Germline V gene data show CDR1 as MDHEN and CDR2 as SYDVKM.

Written as DNA, the CDR3 is TGTGCCAGCAGCTTAGCGGGGAGAGGGCTTGCCGGGGAGCTGTTTTTT. This translates into CASSLAGRGLAGELFF. The chain carries TRBV7-6 and TRBJ2-2, with D possibly being TRBD2 (5 bases). Trimming pared 0 bases from V and 6 bases from J, leaving 14 bases between. CDR3 length: 16 residues. Germline V lookup: CDR1 SGHVS, CDR2 FNYEAQ.

The rearrangement uses TRBV18 and TRBJ2-1; TRBD1 aligns across 9 bases. Germline values: CDR1 KGHSH, CDR2 LQKENI. The CDR3 spans 15 residues. V gave up 0 bases and J gave up 8 bases; unmatched junction bases: 5. CDR3 residues: CASSPPGQGLHEQFF. The CDR3 DNA follows: TGTGCCAGCTCACCACCGGGACAGGGTTTACATGAGCAGTTCTTC.